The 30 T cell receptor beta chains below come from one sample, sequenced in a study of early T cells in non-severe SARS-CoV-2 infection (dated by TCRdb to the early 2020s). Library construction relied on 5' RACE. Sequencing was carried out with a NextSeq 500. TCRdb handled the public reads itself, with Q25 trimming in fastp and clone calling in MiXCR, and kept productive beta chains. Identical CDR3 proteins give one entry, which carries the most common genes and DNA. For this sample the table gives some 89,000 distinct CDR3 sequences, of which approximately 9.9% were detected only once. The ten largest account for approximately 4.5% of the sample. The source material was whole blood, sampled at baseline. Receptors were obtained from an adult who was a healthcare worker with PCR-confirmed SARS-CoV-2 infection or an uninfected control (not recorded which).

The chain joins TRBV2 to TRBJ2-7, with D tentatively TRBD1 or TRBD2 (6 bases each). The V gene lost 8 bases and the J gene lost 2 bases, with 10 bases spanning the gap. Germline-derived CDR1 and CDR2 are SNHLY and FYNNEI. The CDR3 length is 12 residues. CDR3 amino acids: CASAGEAYEQYF. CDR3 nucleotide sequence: TGTGCCAGCGCAGGGGAGGCCTACGAGCAGTACTTC.

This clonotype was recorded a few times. The CDR3 is CASSSQGIKTEAFF. CDR3 in DNA: TGTGCCAGCAGCTCACAGGGTATCAAGACTGAAGCTTTCTTT. V gene TRBV7-2 combines with J gene TRBJ1-1, with D perhaps TRBD1 (6 bases). The CDR3 sequence is 14 residues long. CDR1 SGHTA and CDR2 FQGNSA come from the germline V gene. Trimming removed 4 bases at V and 5 bases at J, with 14 bases between.

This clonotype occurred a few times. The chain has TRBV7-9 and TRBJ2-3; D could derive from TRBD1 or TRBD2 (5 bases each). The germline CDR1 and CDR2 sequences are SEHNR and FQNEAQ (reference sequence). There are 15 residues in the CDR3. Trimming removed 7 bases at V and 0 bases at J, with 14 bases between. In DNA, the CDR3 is TGTGCCAGCATCCCGGGACGGATTAGCACAGATACGCAGTATTTT. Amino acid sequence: CASIPGRISTDTQYF.

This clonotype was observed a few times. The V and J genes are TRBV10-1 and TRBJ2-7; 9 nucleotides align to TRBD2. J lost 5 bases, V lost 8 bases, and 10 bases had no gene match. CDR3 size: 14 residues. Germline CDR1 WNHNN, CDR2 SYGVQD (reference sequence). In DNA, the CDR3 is TGCGCCAGCGCCCGGGGACTAGCTCAAGACGAGCAGTACTTC. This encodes CASARGLAQDEQYF.

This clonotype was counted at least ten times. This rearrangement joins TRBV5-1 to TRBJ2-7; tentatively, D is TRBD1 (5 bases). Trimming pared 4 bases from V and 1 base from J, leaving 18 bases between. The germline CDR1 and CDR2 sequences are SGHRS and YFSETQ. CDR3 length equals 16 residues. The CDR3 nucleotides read TGCGCCAGCAGCCAGAACCCAGGGTCACGGTCCTACGAGCAGTACTTC. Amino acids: CASSQNPGSRSYEQYF.

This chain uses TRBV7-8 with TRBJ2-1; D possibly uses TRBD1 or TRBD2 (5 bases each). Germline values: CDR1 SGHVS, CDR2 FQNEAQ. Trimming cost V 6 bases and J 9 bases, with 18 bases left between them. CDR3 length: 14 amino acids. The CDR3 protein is CASRGQVYAGEQFF. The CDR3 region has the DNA TGTGCCAGCAGGGGGCAAGTTTACGCGGGTGAGCAGTTCTTC.

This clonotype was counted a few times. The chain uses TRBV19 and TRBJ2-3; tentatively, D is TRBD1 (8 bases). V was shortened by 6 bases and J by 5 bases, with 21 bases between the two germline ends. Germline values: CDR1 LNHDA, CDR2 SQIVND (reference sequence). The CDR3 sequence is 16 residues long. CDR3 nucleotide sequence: TGTGCCAGTAGGCATTCCGACAGGGGAGGGGGAGATACGCAGTATTTT. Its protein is CASRHSDRGGGDTQYF.

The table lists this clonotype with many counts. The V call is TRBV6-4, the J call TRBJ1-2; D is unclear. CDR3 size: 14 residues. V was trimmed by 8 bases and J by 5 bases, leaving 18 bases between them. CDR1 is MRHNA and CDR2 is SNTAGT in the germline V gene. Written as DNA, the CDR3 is TGTGCCAGCGCGTGGACGGATAAAGGTTATGGCTACACCTTC. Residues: CASAWTDKGYGYTF.

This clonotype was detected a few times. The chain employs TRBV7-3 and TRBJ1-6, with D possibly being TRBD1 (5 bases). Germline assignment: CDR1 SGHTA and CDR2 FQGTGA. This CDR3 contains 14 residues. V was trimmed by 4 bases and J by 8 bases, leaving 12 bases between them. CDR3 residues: CASSSTGRDSPLHF. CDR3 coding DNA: TGTGCCAGCAGCTCGACGGGACGGGATTCACCCCTCCACTTT.

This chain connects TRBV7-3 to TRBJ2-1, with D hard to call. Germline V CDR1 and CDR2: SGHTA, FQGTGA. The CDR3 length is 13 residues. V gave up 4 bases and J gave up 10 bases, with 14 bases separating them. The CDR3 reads CASSSDHQDEQFF. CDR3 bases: TGTGCCAGCAGCTCAGACCACCAAGACGAGCAGTTCTTC.

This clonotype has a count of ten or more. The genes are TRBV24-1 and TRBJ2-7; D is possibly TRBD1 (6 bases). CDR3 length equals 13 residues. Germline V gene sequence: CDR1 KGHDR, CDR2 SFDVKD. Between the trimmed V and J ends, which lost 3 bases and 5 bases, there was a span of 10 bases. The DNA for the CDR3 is TGTGCCACCAGTGATGACAGGCTGGACGAGCAGTACTTC. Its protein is CATSDDRLDEQYF.

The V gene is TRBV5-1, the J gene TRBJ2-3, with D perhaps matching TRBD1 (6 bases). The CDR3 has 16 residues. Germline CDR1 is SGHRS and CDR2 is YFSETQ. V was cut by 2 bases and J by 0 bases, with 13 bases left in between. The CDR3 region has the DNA TGCGCCAGCAGCTTACAGGGCGCCTCTAGCACAGATACGCAGTATTTT. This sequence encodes CASSLQGASSTDTQYF.

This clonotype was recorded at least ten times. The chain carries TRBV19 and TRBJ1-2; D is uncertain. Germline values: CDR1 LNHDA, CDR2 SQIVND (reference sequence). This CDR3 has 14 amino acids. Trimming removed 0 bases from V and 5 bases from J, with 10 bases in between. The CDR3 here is CASSIEGISYGYTF. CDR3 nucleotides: TGTGCCAGTAGTATAGAGGGGATTTCTTATGGCTACACCTTC. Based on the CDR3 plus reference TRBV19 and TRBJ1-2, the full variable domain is DGGITQSPKYLFRKEGQNVTLSCEQNLNHDAMYWYRQDPGQGLRLIYYSQIVNDFQKGDIAEGYSVSREKKESFPLTVTSAQKNPTAFYLCASSIEGISYGYTFGSGTRLTVV.

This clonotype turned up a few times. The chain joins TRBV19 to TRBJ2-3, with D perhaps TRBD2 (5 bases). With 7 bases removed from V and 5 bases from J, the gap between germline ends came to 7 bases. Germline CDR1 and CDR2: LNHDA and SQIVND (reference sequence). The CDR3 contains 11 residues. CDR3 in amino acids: CASNGRDTQYF. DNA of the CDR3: TGTGCCAGTAATGGGAGAGATACGCAGTATTTT.

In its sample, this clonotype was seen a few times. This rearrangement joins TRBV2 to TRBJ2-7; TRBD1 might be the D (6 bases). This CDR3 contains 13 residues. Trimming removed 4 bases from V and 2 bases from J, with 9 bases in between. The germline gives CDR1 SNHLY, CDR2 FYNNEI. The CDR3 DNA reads TGTGCCAGCAGTGGGACAGCGGCCTACGAGCAGTACTTC. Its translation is CASSGTAAYEQYF.

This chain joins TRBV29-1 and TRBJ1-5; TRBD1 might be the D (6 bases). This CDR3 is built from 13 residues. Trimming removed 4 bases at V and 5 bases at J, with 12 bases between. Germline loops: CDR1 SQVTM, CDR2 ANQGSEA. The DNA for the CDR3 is TGCAGCGTTGCCGCAGGGGAGTATCAGCCCCAGCATTTT. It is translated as CSVAAGEYQPQHF.

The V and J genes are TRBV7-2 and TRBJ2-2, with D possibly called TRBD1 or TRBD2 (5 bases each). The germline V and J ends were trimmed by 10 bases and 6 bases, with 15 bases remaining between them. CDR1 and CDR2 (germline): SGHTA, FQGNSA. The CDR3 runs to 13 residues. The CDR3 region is CANTPGHSGELFF. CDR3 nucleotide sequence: TGTGCCAACACCCCGGGGCATTCCGGGGAGCTGTTTTTT. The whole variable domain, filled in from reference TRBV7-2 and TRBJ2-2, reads GAGVSQSPSNKVTEKGKDVELRCDPISGHTALYWYRQSLGQGLEFLIYFQGNSAPDKSGLPSDRFSAERTGGSVSTLTIQRTQQEDSAVYLCANTPGHSGELFFGEGSRLTVL.

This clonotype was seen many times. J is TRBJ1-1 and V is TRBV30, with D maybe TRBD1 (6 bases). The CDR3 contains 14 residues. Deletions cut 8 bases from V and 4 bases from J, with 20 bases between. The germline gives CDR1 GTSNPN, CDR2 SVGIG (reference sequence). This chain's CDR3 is CAPRLGGGRTEAFF. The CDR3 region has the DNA TGTGCCCCCCGTCTAGGTGGGGGCCGCACTGAAGCTTTCTTT.

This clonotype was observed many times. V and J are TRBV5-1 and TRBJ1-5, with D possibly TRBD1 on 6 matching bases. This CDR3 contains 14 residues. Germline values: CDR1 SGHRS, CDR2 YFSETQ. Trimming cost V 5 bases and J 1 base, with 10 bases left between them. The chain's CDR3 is CASRPDRSNQPQHF. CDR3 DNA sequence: TGCGCCAGCAGACCGGACAGAAGCAATCAGCCCCAGCATTTT.

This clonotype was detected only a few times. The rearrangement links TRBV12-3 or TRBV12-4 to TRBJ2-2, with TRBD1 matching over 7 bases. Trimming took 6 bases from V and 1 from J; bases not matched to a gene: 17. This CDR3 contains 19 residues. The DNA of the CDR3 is TGTGCCAGCAGGCGTAGTCAATCGACAGGGCTTAAGAACACCGGGGAGCTGTTTTTT. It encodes CASRRSQSTGLKNTGELFF.

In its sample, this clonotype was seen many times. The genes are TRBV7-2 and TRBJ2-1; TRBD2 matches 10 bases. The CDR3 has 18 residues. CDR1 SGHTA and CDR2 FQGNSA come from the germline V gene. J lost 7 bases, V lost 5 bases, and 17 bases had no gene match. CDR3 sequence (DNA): TGTGCCAGCAGCCCACCTAGGGTTCTAGCGGGAGTAGGAAATGAGCAGTTCTTC. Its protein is CASSPPRVLAGVGNEQFF.

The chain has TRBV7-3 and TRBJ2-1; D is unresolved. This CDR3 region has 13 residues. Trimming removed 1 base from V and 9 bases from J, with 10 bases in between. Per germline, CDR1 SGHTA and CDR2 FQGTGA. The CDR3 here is CASSLNPLGEQFF. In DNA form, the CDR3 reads TGTGCCAGCAGCTTAAACCCCCTGGGTGAGCAGTTCTTC.

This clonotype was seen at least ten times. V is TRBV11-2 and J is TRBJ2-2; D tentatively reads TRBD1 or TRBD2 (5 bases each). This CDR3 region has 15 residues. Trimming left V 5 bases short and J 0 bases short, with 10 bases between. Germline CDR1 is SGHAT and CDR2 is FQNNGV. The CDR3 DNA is TGTGCCAGCAGCCGCCGAGGGGCGAACACCGGGGAGCTGTTTTTT. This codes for CASSRRGANTGELFF.

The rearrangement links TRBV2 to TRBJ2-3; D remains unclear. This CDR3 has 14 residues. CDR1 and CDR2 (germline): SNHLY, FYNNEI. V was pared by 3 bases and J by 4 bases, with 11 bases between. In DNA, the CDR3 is TGTGCCAGCAGTGATGGGCAAGGAGCAGATACGCAGTATTTT. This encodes CASSDGQGADTQYF.

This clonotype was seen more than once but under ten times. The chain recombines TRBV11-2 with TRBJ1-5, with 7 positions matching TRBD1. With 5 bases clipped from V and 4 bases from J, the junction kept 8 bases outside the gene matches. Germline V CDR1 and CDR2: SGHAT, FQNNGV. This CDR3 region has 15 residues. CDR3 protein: CASSNPDRPNQPQHF. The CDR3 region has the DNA TGTGCCAGCAGCAATCCGGACAGGCCGAATCAGCCCCAGCATTTT.

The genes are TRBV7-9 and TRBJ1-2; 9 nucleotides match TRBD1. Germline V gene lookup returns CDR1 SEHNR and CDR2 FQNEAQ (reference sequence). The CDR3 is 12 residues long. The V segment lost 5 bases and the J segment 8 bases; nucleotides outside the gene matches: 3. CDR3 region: CASSMDRGGYTF. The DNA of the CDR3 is TGTGCCAGCAGCATGGACAGGGGCGGCTACACCTTC. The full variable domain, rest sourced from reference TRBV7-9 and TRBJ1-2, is DTGVSQNPRHKITKRGQNVTFRCDPISEHNRLYWYRQTLGQGPEFLTYFQNEAQLEKSRLLSDRFSAERPKGSFSTLEIQRTEQGDSAMYLCASSMDRGGYTFGSGTRLTVV.

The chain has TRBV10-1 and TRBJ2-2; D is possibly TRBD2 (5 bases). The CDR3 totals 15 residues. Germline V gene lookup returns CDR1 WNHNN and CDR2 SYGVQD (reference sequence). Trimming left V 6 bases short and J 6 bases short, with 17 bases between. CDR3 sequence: CASSGENGVAGELFF. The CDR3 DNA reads TGCGCCAGCAGCGGGGAGAACGGGGTGGCCGGGGAGCTGTTTTTT.

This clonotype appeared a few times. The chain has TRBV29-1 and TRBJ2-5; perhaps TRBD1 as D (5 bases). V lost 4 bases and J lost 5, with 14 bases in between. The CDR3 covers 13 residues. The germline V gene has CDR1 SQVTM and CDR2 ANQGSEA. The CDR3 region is CSVALGRGETQYF. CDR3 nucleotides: TGCAGCGTTGCTCTGGGGCGCGGTGAGACCCAGTACTTC.

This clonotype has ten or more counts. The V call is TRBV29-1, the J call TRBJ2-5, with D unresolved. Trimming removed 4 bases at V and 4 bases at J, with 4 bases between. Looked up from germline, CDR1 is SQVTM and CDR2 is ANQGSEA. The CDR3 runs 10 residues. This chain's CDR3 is CSVGPETQYF. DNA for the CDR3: TGCAGCGTTGGGCCAGAGACCCAGTACTTC.

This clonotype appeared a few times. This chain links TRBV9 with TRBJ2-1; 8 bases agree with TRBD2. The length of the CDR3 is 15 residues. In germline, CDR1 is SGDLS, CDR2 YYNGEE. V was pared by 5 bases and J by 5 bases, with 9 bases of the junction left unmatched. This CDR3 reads CASSRTSGLDNEQFF. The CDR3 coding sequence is TGTGCCAGCAGTCGAACTAGCGGCCTAGACAATGAGCAGTTCTTC.